This T cell receptor (beta chain) is from a study of shared clonotypes between healthy human individuals. DNA at around 200 ng, 30,000 or so T cell genomes, went into sorted-subset replicate PCRs. The data were produced by immunoSEQ multiplex PCR, yet TCRdb's version contains in-frame clones alone and is incomplete. The table has more than 550,000 clones, about 92% seen once. The CDR3 loop spans 15 amino acids. V was trimmed by 3 bases and J by 6 bases, leaving 17 bases between them. Germline V gene data show CDR1 as MDHEN and CDR2 as SYDVKM. General observations from the study: Naive subsets usually exceeded memory subsets in estimated richness. Rarefaction showed that sequencing of sorted subsets was incomplete (despite large depth).

As for this clone: Its target is not known.

This receptor was taken from a man aged 18 to 29 in good health. Some clones in this sample may be carry-over from other donors' samples. The chain couples TRBV28 to TRBJ1-1; tentative D call: TRBD1 (5 bases). The sequenced sample was memory CD8+ T cells from PBMCs. Subset indicated: CD45RO+ cells pooled with CCR7-negative TemRA cells. Written as DNA, the CDR3 is TGTGCCAGCAGTTTGAGCAGGGTAATGAGGCCTGAAGCTTTCTTT. This translates into CASSLSRVMRPEAFF.